These T cell receptor beta chains were read from a single sample in a study of blood T cell repertoires in COVID-19. Libraries were prepared by immunoSEQ multiplex PCR; TCRdb keeps only in-frame clonotypes and omits some of them. Seen here are 200,000 to 250,000 clones, approximately 83% observed once, and the top ten hold roughly 3.5%. The specimen sequenced was PBMCs or T cells enriched from blood (not recorded which). Receptor source: a woman aged 55-70 years who had recovered from COVID-19. The CDR3 runs from the conserved cysteine through the conserved F or W. Fields, in order: clone size, J gene, D gene, V gene, CDR3 length, CDR3 protein, CDR3 DNA. A D gene is named only where the DNA matches it firmly. Clone size, where shown, is once, few, many, or a class for clones that have expanded.

clone size: -; J gene: TRBJ1-3; D gene: -; V gene: TRBV7-9; CDR3 length: 14; CDR3 protein: CASSLQAPRWTIYF; CDR3 DNA: TGTGCCAGCAGCTTACAGGCACCAAGGTGGACCATATATTTT
clone size: once; J gene: TRBJ1-1; D gene: TRBD1; V gene: TRBV6-2/TRBV6-3; CDR3 length: 15; CDR3 protein: CASSLTGIGNTEAFF; CDR3 DNA: TGTGCCAGCAGTTTGACAGGGATTGGGAACACTGAAGCTTTCTTT
clone size: -; J gene: TRBJ2-3; D gene: -; V gene: TRBV21-1; CDR3 length: 20; CDR3 protein: CASSKRSPGLAGRGTDTQYF; CDR3 DNA: TGTGCCAGCAGCAAAAGGAGCCCGGGACTAGCGGGACGGGGTACAGATACGCAGTATTTT
clone size: -; J gene: TRBJ2-1; D gene: -; V gene: TRBV5-6; CDR3 length: 16; CDR3 protein: CASSLVLGGVRNEQFF; CDR3 DNA: TGTGCCAGCAGCTTGGTTTTGGGGGGAGTGCGGAATGAGCAGTTCTTC
clone size: -; J gene: TRBJ2-3; D gene: -; V gene: TRBV20-1; CDR3 length: 11; CDR3 protein: CSARSPTAQYF; CDR3 DNA: TGCAGTGCTAGGTCCCCCACGGCGCAGTATTTT
clone size: -; J gene: TRBJ2-7; D gene: TRBD1; V gene: TRBV4-1; CDR3 length: 16; CDR3 protein: CASSQGPGQVPYEQYF; CDR3 DNA: TGCGCCAGCAGCCAGGGCCCCGGACAGGTCCCCTACGAGCAGTACTTC
clone size: -; J gene: TRBJ2-1; D gene: TRBD2; V gene: TRBV7-6; CDR3 length: 16; CDR3 protein: CASSLARGLAGVEQFF; CDR3 DNA: TGTGCCAGCAGCTTAGCGCGGGGACTAGCGGGAGTGGAGCAGTTCTTC
clone size: -; J gene: TRBJ2-7; D gene: TRBD2; V gene: TRBV11-2; CDR3 length: 16; CDR3 protein: CASSLVPAGGPYEQYF; CDR3 DNA: TGTGCCAGCAGCTTAGTTCCGGCGGGAGGGCCATACGAGCAGTACTTC
clone size: -; J gene: TRBJ1-1; D gene: TRBD1; V gene: TRBV29-1; CDR3 length: 13; CDR3 protein: CSVTKTGPTEAFF; CDR3 DNA: TGCAGCGTTACAAAGACAGGGCCCACTGAAGCTTTCTTT
clone size: -; J gene: TRBJ1-6; D gene: TRBD1; V gene: TRBV5-1; CDR3 length: 16; CDR3 protein: CASSLDGGQGNSPLHF; CDR3 DNA: TGCGCCAGCAGCTTGGACGGGGGACAGGGCAATTCACCCCTCCACTTT
clone size: many; J gene: TRBJ2-1; D gene: TRBD2; V gene: TRBV14; CDR3 length: 17; CDR3 protein: CASSQDRASGSLDEQFF; CDR3 DNA: TGTGCCAGCAGCCAAGATAGGGCTAGCGGGAGCTTAGATGAGCAGTTCTTC
clone size: -; J gene: TRBJ1-2; D gene: TRBD1; V gene: TRBV7-9; CDR3 length: 15; CDR3 protein: CASSRTRTGDYGYTF; CDR3 DNA: TGTGCCAGCAGCCGAACACGAACAGGGGACTATGGCTACACCTTC
clone size: -; J gene: TRBJ2-7; D gene: -; V gene: TRBV11-2; CDR3 length: 13; CDR3 protein: CASTSTASYEQYF; CDR3 DNA: TGTGCCAGCACCTCGACAGCTTCCTACGAGCAGTACTTC
clone size: -; J gene: TRBJ1-4; D gene: -; V gene: TRBV29-1; CDR3 length: 14; CDR3 protein: CSVLADSSNEKLFF; CDR3 DNA: TGCAGCGTTCTGGCCGACAGTTCTAATGAAAAACTGTTTTTT
clone size: -; J gene: TRBJ2-3; D gene: TRBD1; V gene: TRBV7-2; CDR3 length: 15; CDR3 protein: CASSLDPGGRDTQYF; CDR3 DNA: TGTGCCAGCAGCTTAGACCCAGGGGGCAGGGATACGCAGTATTTT
clone size: -; J gene: TRBJ1-1; D gene: TRBD1; V gene: TRBV6-5; CDR3 length: 13; CDR3 protein: CASSWTGNTEAFF; CDR3 DNA: TGTGCCAGCAGCTGGACAGGCAACACTGAAGCTTTCTTT
clone size: -; J gene: TRBJ1-6; D gene: TRBD1; V gene: TRBV10-3; CDR3 length: 13; CDR3 protein: CAISGTVKSPLHF; CDR3 DNA: TGTGCCATTTCCGGGACAGTAAAGTCACCCCTCCACTTT
clone size: -; J gene: TRBJ1-5; D gene: TRBD1; V gene: TRBV5-6; CDR3 length: 13; CDR3 protein: CASSSGQSKPQHF; CDR3 DNA: TGTGCCAGCAGCTCGGGACAGAGTAAGCCCCAGCATTTT
clone size: -; J gene: TRBJ2-3; D gene: TRBD2; V gene: TRBV6-1; CDR3 length: 17; CDR3 protein: CASSAGLAGGPTDTQYF; CDR3 DNA: TGTGCCAGCAGTGCAGGACTAGCGGGAGGCCCCACAGATACGCAGTATTTT
clone size: -; J gene: TRBJ1-2; D gene: TRBD1; V gene: TRBV6-5; CDR3 length: 11; CDR3 protein: CAAGQGNGYTF; CDR3 DNA: TGTGCCGCGGGACAGGGAAATGGCTACACCTTC
clone size: -; J gene: TRBJ1-2; D gene: -; V gene: TRBV7-8; CDR3 length: 15; CDR3 protein: CASSLGRGGGDGYTF; CDR3 DNA: TGTGCCAGCAGCTTAGGCCGGGGGGGTGGCGATGGCTACACCTTC
clone size: -; J gene: TRBJ2-1; D gene: TRBD2; V gene: TRBV7-9; CDR3 length: 15; CDR3 protein: CASSRVGTRKNEQFF; CDR3 DNA: TGTGCCAGCAGCCGCGTTGGGACTAGGAAAAATGAGCAGTTCTTC
clone size: -; J gene: TRBJ1-5; D gene: -; V gene: TRBV19; CDR3 length: 15; CDR3 protein: CASSIGRVGNQPQHF; CDR3 DNA: TGTGCCAGTAGTATAGGCAGGGTGGGCAATCAGCCCCAGCATTTT
clone size: -; J gene: TRBJ1-2; D gene: TRBD1; V gene: TRBV2; CDR3 length: 15; CDR3 protein: CASRKTGDRSYGYTF; CDR3 DNA: TGTGCCAGCAGGAAAACAGGGGACCGTAGCTATGGCTACACCTTC
clone size: few; J gene: TRBJ2-7; D gene: TRBD2; V gene: TRBV9; CDR3 length: 17; CDR3 protein: CASSPPGTSGGLYEQYF; CDR3 DNA: TGTGCCAGCAGCCCACCCGGGACTAGCGGGGGATTGTACGAGCAGTACTTC
clone size: -; J gene: TRBJ2-1; D gene: TRBD2; V gene: TRBV5-5; CDR3 length: 15; CDR3 protein: CASSLVAGSGYEQFF; CDR3 DNA: TGTGCCAGCAGCTTGGTAGCGGGTTCGGGGTATGAGCAGTTCTTC
clone size: -; J gene: TRBJ1-2; D gene: TRBD1; V gene: TRBV5-5; CDR3 length: 15; CDR3 protein: CASSLGQGANYGYTF; CDR3 DNA: TGTGCCAGCAGCTTGGGACAGGGGGCGAACTATGGCTACACCTTC
clone size: -; J gene: TRBJ2-2; D gene: TRBD1; V gene: TRBV5-6; CDR3 length: 15; CDR3 protein: CASSLGQGATGELFF; CDR3 DNA: TGTGCCAGCAGCTTGGGACAGGGGGCCACCGGGGAGCTGTTTTTT
clone size: -; J gene: TRBJ1-2; D gene: -; V gene: TRBV14; CDR3 length: 14; CDR3 protein: CASSPQVSNYGYTF; CDR3 DNA: TGTGCCAGCAGCCCACAGGTCTCTAACTATGGCTACACCTTC
clone size: -; J gene: TRBJ2-1; D gene: -; V gene: TRBV12-3/TRBV12-4; CDR3 length: 13; CDR3 protein: CASRDDSYNEQFF; CDR3 DNA: TGTGCCAGCAGGGATGACAGCTACAATGAGCAGTTCTTC
clone size: -; J gene: TRBJ1-2; D gene: -; V gene: TRBV6-5; CDR3 length: 14; CDR3 protein: CASSYSRGLSGYTF; CDR3 DNA: TGTGCCAGCAGTTACTCGAGAGGGTTAAGTGGCTACACCTTC
clone size: -; J gene: TRBJ2-5; D gene: TRBD1; V gene: TRBV5-1; CDR3 length: 15; CDR3 protein: CASSPGTGSYETQYF; CDR3 DNA: TGCGCCAGCAGCCCCGGGACAGGGTCTTACGAGACCCAGTACTTC
clone size: -; J gene: TRBJ2-3; D gene: -; V gene: TRBV10-1; CDR3 length: 18; CDR3 protein: CASSDSGVAGLAEGAQYF; CDR3 DNA: TGCGCCAGCAGTGACTCCGGGGTCGCGGGATTGGCAGAAGGAGCGCAGTATTTT
clone size: -; J gene: TRBJ1-1; D gene: TRBD1; V gene: TRBV5-1; CDR3 length: 14; CDR3 protein: CASSTGQGNTEAFF; CDR3 DNA: TGCGCCAGCAGCACAGGACAGGGGAACACTGAAGCTTTCTTT
clone size: -; J gene: TRBJ1-2; D gene: -; V gene: TRBV5-4; CDR3 length: 16; CDR3 protein: CASSLAGALNGYGYTF; CDR3 DNA: TGTGCCAGCAGCTTGGCCGGTGCCCTGAATGGCTATGGCTACACCTTC
clone size: -; J gene: TRBJ1-6; D gene: TRBD1; V gene: TRBV12-3/TRBV12-4; CDR3 length: 12; CDR3 protein: CASGTGGSPLHF; CDR3 DNA: TGTGCCAGCGGGACAGGGGGTTCACCCCTCCACTTT
clone size: -; J gene: TRBJ2-1; D gene: TRBD1; V gene: TRBV5-1; CDR3 length: 15; CDR3 protein: CASSPDRVYSNEQFF; CDR3 DNA: TGCGCCAGCAGCCCGGACAGGGTTTATAGCAATGAGCAGTTCTTC
clone size: -; J gene: TRBJ2-1; D gene: TRBD1; V gene: TRBV4-1; CDR3 length: 17; CDR3 protein: CASSPYRGQLVYNEQFF; CDR3 DNA: TGCGCCAGCAGCCCATACAGGGGACAATTGGTCTACAATGAGCAGTTCTTC
clone size: -; J gene: TRBJ2-5; D gene: -; V gene: TRBV7-9; CDR3 length: 15; CDR3 protein: CASSFLFGTQETQYF; CDR3 DNA: TGTGCCAGCAGCTTTTTGTTCGGGACACAAGAGACCCAGTACTTC
clone size: -; J gene: TRBJ2-1; D gene: -; V gene: TRBV5-1; CDR3 length: 16; CDR3 protein: CASSLAYSSYYNEQFF; CDR3 DNA: TGCGCCAGCAGCTTGGCTTATTCTAGTTACTACAATGAGCAGTTCTTC
clone size: once; J gene: TRBJ2-7; D gene: -; V gene: TRBV7-3; CDR3 length: 12; CDR3 protein: CASRLNSVEQYF; CDR3 DNA: TGTGCCAGCAGGTTAAATTCGGTCGAGCAGTACTTC
clone size: -; J gene: TRBJ2-7; D gene: TRBD2; V gene: TRBV3-1/TRBV3-2; CDR3 length: 15; CDR3 protein: CASSQKLAGVGEQYF; CDR3 DNA: TGTGCCAGCAGCCAGAAACTAGCGGGAGTGGGGGAGCAGTACTTC
clone size: -; J gene: TRBJ1-1; D gene: -; V gene: TRBV15; CDR3 length: 15; CDR3 protein: CATMRAGAENTEAFF; CDR3 DNA: TGTGCCACCATGAGGGCGGGGGCTGAGAACACTGAAGCTTTCTTT
clone size: -; J gene: TRBJ2-2; D gene: -; V gene: TRBV19; CDR3 length: 15; CDR3 protein: CASSTRQGITGELFF; CDR3 DNA: TGTGCCAGTAGTACACGGCAGGGGATCACCGGGGAGCTGTTTTTT
clone size: -; J gene: TRBJ1-6; D gene: -; V gene: TRBV12-3/TRBV12-4; CDR3 length: 13; CDR3 protein: CASNSGENSPLHF; CDR3 DNA: TGTGCCAGCAACTCGGGGGAAAATTCACCCCTCCACTTT